Below are 8 T cell receptor beta chains sequenced from a single sample in a study of molecular identifiers for immune sequencing clone quantification. Each CDR3 protein is one row after TCRdb ran MiXCR on the PCR reads. The sample lists about 40,000 distinct CDR3 sequences; about 24% were seen once. The sequencing sample was made of naive CD8+ T cells from blood, with Jurkat cell RNA spiked in. As to subset: FACS-sorted CD8+CD4-CCR7+CD45RA+ naive T cells. The receptors here all came from a human donor in good health. Some libraries in this study had Jurkat cell RNA spiked in.

This clonotype was counted ten times or more. The V gene is TRBV27, the J gene TRBJ2-3; 8 bases line up with TRBD2. J was trimmed by 6 bases and V by 4 bases; bases with no gene match: 9. The CDR3 contains 15 residues. Germline values: CDR1 MNHEY, CDR2 SMNVEV (reference sequence). Here the CDR3 reads CASSYGLALLDTQYF. DNA of the CDR3: TGTGCCAGCAGTTACGGACTAGCTCTATTGGATACGCAGTATTTT.

At least ten counts were recorded for this clonotype. J is TRBJ1-5 and V is TRBV28; 7 bases match TRBD1. The CDR3 contains 14 residues. V gave up 3 bases and J gave up 2 bases; unmatched junction bases: 1. Germline-derived CDR1 and CDR2 are MDHEN and SYDVKM. DNA of the CDR3: TGTGCCAGCAGTTTCGGACAGGGCAATCAGCCCCAGCATTTT. As protein: CASSFGQGNQPQHF.

The sample holds many counts of this clonotype. The chain carries TRBV28 and TRBJ2-6; D unclear. Between the trimmed V and J ends, which lost 5 bases and 0 bases, there was a span of 11 bases. Germline CDR1 is MDHEN and CDR2 is SYDVKM. This CDR3 is built from 16 residues. Here the CDR3 DNA reads TGTGCCAGCAGTATATTCTGGAGCTCTGGGGCCAACGTCCTGACTTTC. Amino acids: CASSIFWSSGANVLTF.

This clonotype was seen at least ten times. CDR3 sequence: CSVRAPGTFKFF. CDR3 DNA: TGCAGCGTACGGGCCCCGGGAACCTTCAAGTTCTTC. The J gene is TRBJ2-1, the V gene TRBV29-1; TRBD2 might be the D (5 bases). The germline V and J ends were trimmed by 6 bases and 14 bases, with 20 bases remaining between them. Germline CDR1 is SQVTM and CDR2 is ANQGSEA. The CDR3 spans 12 residues.

This clonotype was counted many times. V and J are TRBV18 and TRBJ1-1; D uncertain. This CDR3 comprises 16 residues. The V end lost 0 bases, the J end lost 0 bases, and 11 bases lay between the germline ends. Germline V lookup: CDR1 KGHSH, CDR2 LQKENI. The DNA for the CDR3 is TGTGCCAGCTCACCACCCAACAGTGAAATGAACACTGAAGCTTTCTTT. Translating it yields CASSPPNSEMNTEAFF.

This clonotype was seen more than once but under ten times. The genes are TRBV7-9 and TRBJ2-7; D might be TRBD1 (5 bases). CDR3 size: 15 residues. Looked up from germline, CDR1 is SEHNR and CDR2 is FQNEAQ (reference sequence). V gave up 0 bases and J gave up 3 bases, with 12 bases separating them. CDR3 bases: TGTGCCAGCAGCTTAGCTGGGGCCCTGGGCTACGAGCAGTACTTC. It is translated as CASSLAGALGYEQYF.

This chain uses TRBV4-3 with TRBJ2-7; 7 nucleotides agree with TRBD2. CDR1 and CDR2 (germline): LGHNA, YSLEER. V gave up 5 bases and J gave up 4 bases; unmatched junction bases: 5. The CDR3 totals 13 residues. CDR3 in DNA: TGCGCCAGCAGCGGGGGGGACTCATACGAGCAGTACTTC. This encodes CASSGGDSYEQYF.

This clonotype has ten or more counts. The rearrangement links TRBV5-4 to TRBJ1-1; 7 bases match TRBD1. J was trimmed by 6 bases and V by 4 bases; bases with no gene match: 9. Germline V gives CDR1 SGHNT, CDR2 YYREEE (reference sequence). The CDR3 runs 14 residues. CDR3 residues: CASSDDRETSEAFF. CDR3 DNA: TGTGCCAGCAGCGACGACAGGGAGACGTCTGAAGCTTTCTTT.